This T cell receptor (beta chain) was recorded in a study of CD8 T cells in Susac syndrome. Reverse transcription of roughly 0.5 to 1 ug RNA was performed with random hexamers. MiXCR, run by TCRdb on the immunoSEQ multiplex PCR reads, gives a single entry per CDR3 protein. The sample shows 250,000 to 300,000 distinct CDR3 sequences, 85% of them seen only once. This CDR3 contains 13 residues. In germline, CDR1 is ENHRY, CDR2 SYGVKD. V was pared by 3 bases and J by 5 bases, with 10 bases between. Sequencing of TCR beta, carried out with a high-throughput approach, was applied to CD8+ and CD4+ T cells from the blood.

This TCR was recovered from a human donor with multiple sclerosis. The chain joins TRBV10-3 to TRBJ2-5, with D unresolved. The specimen sequenced was CD8+ T cells from PBMCs. The DNA of the CDR3 is TGTGCCATCAGTGACGGGCTCCCGGAGACCCAGTACTTC. The encoded protein is CAISDGLPETQYF.